This T cell receptor beta chain is from a study of T cells after yellow fever vaccination. Each CDR3 protein is one row after TCRdb ran MiXCR on the 5' RACE reads. Counted here are about 630,000 distinct CDR3 sequences, around an eighth occurring once; the ten biggest clones make up under 15%. Only a few counts were recorded for this clonotype. Specimen: PBMCs, collected on the day of the yellow fever booster vaccination. The TCR was taken from a man aged 25-45 years who received the YFV17D yellow fever vaccine.

CDR3 sequence reads: CASSLTSLRDTQYF. In nucleotides, the CDR3 is TGTGCCAGCAGTTTAACTAGTCTAAGGGATACGCAGTATTTT. The rearrangement links TRBV12-3 or TRBV12-4 to TRBJ2-3, with D tentatively TRBD2 (5 bases). V lost 2 bases to trimming and J lost 6 bases, with 12 bases between them. The CDR3 runs 14 residues.